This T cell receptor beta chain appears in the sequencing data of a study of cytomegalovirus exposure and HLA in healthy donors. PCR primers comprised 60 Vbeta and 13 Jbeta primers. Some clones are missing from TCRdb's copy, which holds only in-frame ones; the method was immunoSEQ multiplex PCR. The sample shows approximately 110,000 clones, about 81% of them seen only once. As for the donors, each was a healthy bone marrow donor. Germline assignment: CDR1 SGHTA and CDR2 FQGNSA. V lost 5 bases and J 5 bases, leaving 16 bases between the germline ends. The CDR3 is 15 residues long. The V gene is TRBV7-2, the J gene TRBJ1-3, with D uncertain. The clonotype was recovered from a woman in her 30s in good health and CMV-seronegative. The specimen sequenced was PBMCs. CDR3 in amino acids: CASSPQAGSRNTIYF. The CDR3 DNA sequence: TGTGCCAGCAGCCCTCAGGCGGGATCTCGAAACACCATATATTTT.